Following are 3 T cell receptor beta chains from one sample sequenced in a study of shared clonotypes between healthy human individuals. The assay was immunoSEQ multiplex PCR, and TCRdb's table has in-frame clones only and misses some. The sample contains 450,000 to 500,000 clones, around 73% of which appear only once. The specimen was PBMCs. All receptors derive from a woman in her 40s in good health. Some clones in this sample may be carry-over from other donors' samples.

This clone has only one observation. The V and J genes are TRBV29-1 and TRBJ2-1; 10 positions match TRBD1. The CDR3 runs to 15 residues. Germline V lookup: CDR1 SQVTM, CDR2 ANQGSEA. V was clipped by 7 bases and J by 7 bases; unmatched bases: 13. This chain's CDR3 is CSAQGGQGLLNEQFF. CDR3 in DNA: TGCAGCGCGCAGGGGGGACAGGGGCTCTTGAATGAGCAGTTCTTC.

This clone turned up a few times. One junction end does not reproduce the germline sequence, and a read error may be involved. The V and J genes are TRBV25-1 and TRBJ2-7, with no clear D. The CDR3 sequence is 14 residues long. The germline V gene has CDR1 MGHDK and CDR2 SYGVNS. The CDR3 region is CATSLGRRWSQQYF. The CDR3 region has the DNA TGTGCCACCAGTTTAGGACGGCGATGGTCCCAGCAGTACTTC.

There are a few counts of this clone. The chain uses TRBV19 and TRBJ1-5; TRBD1 might be the D (5 bases). The CDR3 has 16 residues. CDR1 LNHDA and CDR2 SQIVND come from the germline V gene (reference sequence). The V and J ends lost 3 bases and 4 bases respectively, with 16 bases between them. CDR3 amino acids: CASSIGWGDRNQPQHF. As DNA, the CDR3 is TGTGCCAGTAGTATCGGGTGGGGCGACAGAAATCAGCCCCAGCATTTT.